These 20 T cell receptor beta chains were all obtained from the same sample, sequenced in a study of T cell responses to AZD1222 COVID-19 vaccine. The method was immunoSEQ multiplex PCR; TCRdb's version includes in-frame clones alone and lacks a portion of them. The sample comprises some 99,000 clones, around 90% of which are singletons, and about 5% rests with the top ten. This material consisted of peripheral blood, taken on day 0 of AZD1222 vaccination. The receptors here all came from an adult in good health.

The V gene is TRBV18, the J gene TRBJ2-1; 10 bases map to TRBD1. Losses at the gene ends were 6 bases for V and 3 bases for J; bases not matched to a gene: 14. The V gene's germline CDR1 is KGHSH and CDR2 LQKENI. This CDR3 is 18 amino acids long. The CDR3 protein is CASSPQTMTGGIYNEQFF. In DNA, the CDR3 is TGTGCCAGCTCTCCCCAGACTATGACAGGGGGCATCTACAATGAGCAGTTCTTC.

The chain has TRBV12-3 or TRBV12-4 and TRBJ2-2; D gene uncertain. CDR3 length: 12 residues. The ends were cut back, 0 bases at V and 6 bases at J, with 2 bases in the middle. The CDR3: CASSLAAGELFF. The CDR3, as DNA: TGTGCCAGCAGTTTAGCCGCCGGGGAGCTGTTTTTT.

The V call is TRBV15, the J call TRBJ2-1, with D tentatively TRBD1 or TRBD2 (5 bases each). Trimming removed 1 base from V and 0 bases from J, with 13 bases in between. The CDR3 totals 17 residues. Germline CDR1 LNHNV, CDR2 YYDKDF (reference sequence). The CDR3 DNA follows: TGTGCCACCAGCAGAGGGTTAGCAGGGAGCTCCTACAATGAGCAGTTCTTC. Amino acids: CATSRGLAGSSYNEQFF. Drawing the rest from reference TRBV15 and TRBJ2-1, the complete variable domain is DAMVIQNPRYQVTQFGKPVTLSCSQTLNHNVMYWYQQKSSQAPKLLFHYYDKDFNNEADTPDNFQSRRPNTSFCFLDIRSPGLGDTAMYLCATSRGLAGSSYNEQFFGPGTRLTVL.

J is TRBJ1-1 and V is TRBV3-1 (or the pseudogene TRBV3-2); D not resolved. The germline V gene has CDR1 LGHDT and CDR2 YNNKEL (reference sequence). V lost 3 bases and J lost 11, with 13 bases in between. CDR3 length: 12 residues. CDR3 sequence: CASSQGKGSAFF. Here the CDR3 DNA reads TGTGCCAGCAGCCAGGGCAAGGGTTCGGCTTTCTTT.

This clone appeared a single time. The chain joins TRBV28 to TRBJ2-7; 7 bases align to TRBD1. Germline lookup yields CDR1 MDHEN and CDR2 SYDVKM. The CDR3 is 14 amino acids. The ends lost 4 bases at V and 1 base at J; junction bases unmatched: 4. For the CDR3, the DNA is TGTGCCAGCAGTTCCGGGACAGCTTCCTACGAGCAGTACTTC. This encodes CASSSGTASYEQYF.

The rearrangement joins TRBV29-1 to TRBJ2-2; 8 nucleotides align to TRBD1. CDR1 and CDR2 (germline): SQVTM, ANQGSEA. V shed 4 bases, J shed 4 bases, and the junction held 8 bases outside the gene matches. The CDR3 is 15 amino acids. For the CDR3, the DNA is TGCAGCGTTGGGGGTGACAGGGGTGGCACCGGGGAGCTGTTTTTT. Its protein product is CSVGGDRGGTGELFF.

V usage is TRBV4-3 and J usage is TRBJ1-2, with D possibly TRBD1 on 6 matching bases. CDR3 length: 15 amino acids. Germline CDR1 reads LGHNA; CDR2 reads YSLEER. Trimming took off 6 bases at V and 7 bases at J, with 21 bases between the two ends. The CDR3 DNA is TGCGCCAGCAGACAGTCAGGGGCTGCGGGTAGTGGCTACACCTTC. Amino acid sequence: CASRQSGAAGSGYTF.

This clone was seen repeatedly, ten times or more. The chain employs TRBV13 and TRBJ2-7; 13 bases line up with TRBD2. Trimming at V came to 1 base and at J to 0 bases, leaving 12 bases not matched to a gene. Germline values: CDR1 PRHDT, CDR2 FYEKMQ (reference sequence). This CDR3 comprises 20 residues. The CDR3: CASSLVSSELAGGGSYEQYF. In nucleotides, the CDR3 is TGTGCCAGCAGCTTAGTCTCGAGTGAACTAGCGGGAGGGGGCTCCTACGAGCAGTACTTC.

The chain joins TRBV11-2 to TRBJ2-1, with D perhaps TRBD1 or TRBD2 (7 bases each). The germline V gene has CDR1 SGHAT and CDR2 FQNNGV. Deletions cut 2 bases from V and 7 bases from J, with 12 bases between. The CDR3 is 14 amino acids. The CDR3 coding sequence is TGTGCCAGCAGCTTATTTCAGGGGGGGAATGAGCAGTTCTTC. As protein: CASSLFQGGNEQFF.

The rearrangement joins TRBV30 to TRBJ2-1; TRBD2 agrees at 14 bases. The V gene end was trimmed by 1 base and the J gene end by 7 bases; junction bases not matched to a gene: 6. The CDR3 sequence is 16 residues long. Per the germline V gene, CDR1 is GTSNPN and CDR2 is SVGIG (reference sequence). The CDR3, as DNA: TGTGCCTGGAGTGGACTAGCGGGAGGGCCGCGGAATGAGCAGTTCTTC. It codes for CAWSGLAGGPRNEQFF.

On this clone itself: The sample has other DNA sequences that encode this CDR3 too. The chain uses TRBV7-9 and TRBJ2-3; D not certain. Germline V gene lookup returns CDR1 SEHNR and CDR2 FQNEAQ (reference sequence). This CDR3 spans 11 amino acids. V dropped 1 base and J dropped 6 bases, with 2 bases sitting between them. In DNA, the CDR3 is TGTGCCAGCAGCTTAGAGGATACGCAGTATTTT. It codes for CASSLEDTQYF.

The chain employs TRBV7-2 and TRBJ2-1; TRBD1 matches at 12 bases. V was clipped by 2 bases and J by 6 bases; unmatched bases: 11. The length of the CDR3 is 18 residues. CDR1 SGHTA and CDR2 FQGNSA come from the germline V gene. The CDR3 loop is CASSLNYAGQGARNEQFF. As DNA, the CDR3 is TGTGCCAGCAGCTTAAACTACGCGGGACAGGGGGCGCGCAATGAGCAGTTCTTC.

The chain uses TRBV5-5 and TRBJ1-1; no reliable D call. Germline V CDR1 and CDR2: SGHKS, YYEKEE (reference sequence). This CDR3 comprises 14 residues. The V gene lost 1 base and the J gene lost 3 bases, with 10 bases spanning the gap. CDR3 sequence: CASSLLTVYTEAFF. Written as DNA, the CDR3 is TGTGCCAGCAGCTTGCTTACAGTTTACACTGAAGCTTTCTTT.

The V and J genes are TRBV5-1 and TRBJ2-1, with 8 nucleotides matching TRBD2. With V trimmed by 4 bases and J by 9 bases, 12 bases remained unmatched. This CDR3 has 15 residues. Germline assignment: CDR1 SGHRS and CDR2 YFSETQ. CDR3 amino acids: CASSNPLGAGGEQFF. CDR3 nucleotide sequence: TGCGCCAGCAGCAACCCACTTGGGGCGGGAGGTGAGCAGTTCTTC.

The rearrangement uses TRBV5-4 and TRBJ1-1; the D gene is possibly TRBD1 (6 bases). The V end was cut by 4 bases, the J end by 1 base, with 14 bases between. CDR1 and CDR2 from the germline V gene are SGHNT and YYREEE (reference sequence). The CDR3 totals 15 residues. CDR3 protein: CASSEKGQWNTEAFF. As DNA, the CDR3 is TGTGCCAGCAGCGAGAAGGGACAATGGAACACTGAAGCTTTCTTT.

The DNA for the CDR3 is TGTGCCAGCAGTCCCATTTTGAACACTGAAGCTTTCTTT. Protein sequence: CASSPILNTEAFF. The chain has TRBV28 and TRBJ1-1; D is uncertain. V lost 5 bases and J 0 bases, leaving 7 bases between the germline ends. The CDR3 loop spans 13 amino acids. Germline V gene data show CDR1 as MDHEN and CDR2 as SYDVKM.

The gene calls are TRBV11-1 and TRBJ1-1, with D unresolved. Trimming shortened V by 4 bases and J by 1 base, and 7 bases separated the two germline ends. Germline V gene sequence: CDR1 SGHAT, CDR2 FQDESV (reference sequence). This CDR3 is built from 13 residues. The CDR3 loop is CASSYTENTEAFF. CDR3 nucleotide sequence: TGTGCCAGCAGCTATACGGAGAACACTGAAGCTTTCTTT.

V usage is TRBV6-2 or TRBV6-3 and J usage is TRBJ1-5; 7 bases are shared with TRBD1. Germline CDR1 reads MNHEY; CDR2 reads SVGEGT. This CDR3 comprises 18 residues. V lost 6 bases to trimming and J lost 0 bases; unmatched junction nucleotides: 14. CDR3 sequence (DNA): TGTGCCAGCAGCCCTCTACAGGGGCTTTTTTATAGCAATCAGCCCCAGCATTTT. It yields the protein CASSPLQGLFYSNQPQHF.

The chain joins TRBV3-1 (or the pseudogene TRBV3-2) to TRBJ2-7; 8 bases map to TRBD2. J gave up 3 bases and V 0 bases, and 4 bases lay outside the gene matches. This CDR3 contains 15 residues. Germline V gene sequence: CDR1 LGHDT, CDR2 YNNKEL (reference sequence). The CDR3 here is CASSQEGTSSYEQYF. CDR3 nucleotides: TGTGCCAGCAGCCAAGAGGGGACTAGTAGCTACGAGCAGTACTTC.

The V and J genes are TRBV4-3 and TRBJ1-2; no definite D call. Germline-derived CDR1 and CDR2 are LGHNA and YSLEER. CDR3 size: 13 residues. The germline V and J ends were trimmed by 0 bases and 4 bases, with 6 bases remaining between them. In DNA, the CDR3 is TGCGCCAGCAGCCAAGATTGGAGCTATGGCTACACCTTC. Translating gives CASSQDWSYGYTF.